The sample holds many counts of the clone carrying this T cell receptor beta chain. Its antigen is unidentified. CDR3 length: 13 residues. Unmatched junction bases numbered 4, after V lost 5 bases and J lost 6 bases. This specimen comes from a study of neurological immune-mediated disorders. Turning to the study itself: The 35 or so patients with multiple sclerosis comprised roughly 30 relapsing-remitting cases and 3 secondary progressive cases. The study's findings and limits: Expansion of TCR clones was greatest in HTLV-1-associated myelopathy and smallest in multiple sclerosis, where it fell below that of healthy controls.

The cDNA came from 5'RACE, which used 10-nucleotide random UMIs. From the 5' RACE reads, TCRdb called clonotypes with MiXCR, one entry per CDR3 protein. The profile covers fewer than 85,000 distinct CDR3 sequences, with roughly 4.5% appearing a single time and around 5.8% taken by the ten largest. The time point: longitudinal time-point 3. Unsorted libraries were generated from 2 million PBMCs held at -80 degrees C. Sequencing was performed on PBMCs. The receptor was derived from a woman aged 55-70 years with multiple sclerosis. The chain employs TRBV12-3 or TRBV12-4 and TRBJ1-5; 7 bases align to TRBD1. CDR3 amino acids: CASSKQGPQPQHF. The CDR3 DNA sequence: TGTGCCAGCAGTAAACAGGGGCCTCAGCCCCAGCATTTT.